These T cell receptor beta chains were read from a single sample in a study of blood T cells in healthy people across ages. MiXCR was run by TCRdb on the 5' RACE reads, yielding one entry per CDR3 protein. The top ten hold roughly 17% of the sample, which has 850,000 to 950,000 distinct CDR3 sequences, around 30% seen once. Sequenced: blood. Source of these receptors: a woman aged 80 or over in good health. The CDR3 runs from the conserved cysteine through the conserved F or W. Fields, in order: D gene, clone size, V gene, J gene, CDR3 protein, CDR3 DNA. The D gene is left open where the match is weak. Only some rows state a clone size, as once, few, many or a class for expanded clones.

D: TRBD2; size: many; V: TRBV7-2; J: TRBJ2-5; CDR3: CASSRSSGGPGETQYF; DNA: TGTGCCAGCAGCCGATCTAGCGGGGGGCCGGGAGAGACCCAGTACTTC
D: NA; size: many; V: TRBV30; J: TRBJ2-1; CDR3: CAAEVYNEQFF; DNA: TGTGCCGCGGAGGTTTACAATGAGCAGTTCTTC
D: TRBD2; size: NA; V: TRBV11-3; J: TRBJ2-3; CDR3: CASSSRTSGGARSQYF; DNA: TGTGCCAGCAGCTCCCGGACTAGCGGGGGGGCCAGGTCGCAGTATTTT
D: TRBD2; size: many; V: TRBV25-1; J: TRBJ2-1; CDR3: CASSEGGGASKGQFF; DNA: TGTGCCAGCAGTGAAGGCGGGGGGGCCTCTAAAGGGCAGTTCTTC
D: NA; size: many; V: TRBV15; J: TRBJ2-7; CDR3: CATSGSGPISYEQYF; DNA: TGTGCCACCAGCGGATCGGGACCGATATCCTACGAGCAGTACTTC
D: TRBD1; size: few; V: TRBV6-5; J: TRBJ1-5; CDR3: CASSLRAGGNQPQHF; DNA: TGTGCCAGCAGTCTCCGGGCAGGGGGGAATCAGCCCCAGCATTTT
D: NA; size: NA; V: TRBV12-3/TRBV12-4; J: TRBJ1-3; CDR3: CASRVSSGNTIYF; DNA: TGTGCCAGCAGGGTGAGCTCTGGAAACACCATATATTTT
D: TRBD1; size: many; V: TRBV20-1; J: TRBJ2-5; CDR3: CSATPGQGLQETQYF; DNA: TGCAGTGCTACACCCGGACAGGGCCTCCAAGAGACCCAGTACTTC
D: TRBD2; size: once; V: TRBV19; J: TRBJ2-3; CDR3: CASSLREGSDTQYF; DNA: TGTGCCAGTAGTCTCCGGGAGGGGTCTGATACGCAGTATTTT
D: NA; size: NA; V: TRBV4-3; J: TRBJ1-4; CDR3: CASSQEPQGTNEKRFF; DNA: TGCGCCAGCAGCCAAGAACCACAGGGCACTAATGAAAAACGGTTTTTT
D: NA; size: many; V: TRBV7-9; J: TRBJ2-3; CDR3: CASSLADRGVTDTQYF; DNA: TGTGCCAGCAGCTTAGCGGATAGGGGAGTCACAGATACGCAGTATTTT
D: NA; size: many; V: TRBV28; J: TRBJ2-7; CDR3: CASSLGDAGGSYEQYF; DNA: TGTGCCAGCAGTTTAGGGGACGCTGGAGGATCCTACGAGCAGTACTTC
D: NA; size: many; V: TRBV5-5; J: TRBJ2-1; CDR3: CASSLSQGNEQFF; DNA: TGTGCCAGCAGCTTGTCTCAGGGAAATGAGCAGTTCTTC
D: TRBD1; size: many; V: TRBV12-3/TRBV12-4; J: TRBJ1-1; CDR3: CASSLNLGQVTEAFF; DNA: TGTGCCAGCAGTTTAAATCTGGGACAGGTCACTGAAGCTTTCTTT
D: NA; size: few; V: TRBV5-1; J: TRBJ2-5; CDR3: CTSTKGQALTRGAETQYF; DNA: TGCACCAGCACCAAGGGACAAGCATTAACCCGGGGGGCAGAGACCCAGTACTTC
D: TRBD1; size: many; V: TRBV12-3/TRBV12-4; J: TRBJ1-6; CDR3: CASSPPGQMNSPLHF; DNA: TGTGCCAGCAGTCCCCCGGGACAGATGAATTCACCCCTCCACTTT
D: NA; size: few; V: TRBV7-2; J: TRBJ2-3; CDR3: CASSLNRASTDTQYF; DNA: TGTGCCAGCAGCTTAAATCGGGCCAGCACAGATACGCAGTATTTT
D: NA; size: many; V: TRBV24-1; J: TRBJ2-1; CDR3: CATSDLNPLGGEDNEQFF; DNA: TGTGCCACCAGTGATTTGAATCCCCTGGGGGGTGAAGACAATGAGCAGTTCTTC
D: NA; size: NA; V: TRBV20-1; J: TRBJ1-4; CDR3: CSASKGGDEKLFF; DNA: TGCAGTGCCTCGAAGGGGGGTGATGAAAAACTGTTTTTT